The T cell receptor beta chain under discussion was sequenced for a study of response to subunit inactivated influenza vaccine. MiXCR was run by TCRdb on the RT-PCR reads, yielding one entry per CDR3 protein. The sample contains 500,000 to 600,000 distinct CDR3 sequences, 6% to 9% of which appear only once. Trimming cost V 1 base and J 7 bases, with 7 bases left between them. The CDR3 runs to 13 residues. In germline, CDR1 is LGHNA, CDR2 YNFKEQ. This clonotype was seen many times. The specimen comprised PBMCs from blood, sampled less than 30 months after vaccination. This chain joins TRBV4-2 and TRBJ1-4, with no clear D. This clonotype was sampled from a man between 50 and 69 years old who received an inactivated influenza vaccine. CDR3 loop: CASSQVASEKLFF. The CDR3 nucleotides read TGTGCCAGCAGCCAAGTGGCGAGTGAAAAACTGTTTTTT.